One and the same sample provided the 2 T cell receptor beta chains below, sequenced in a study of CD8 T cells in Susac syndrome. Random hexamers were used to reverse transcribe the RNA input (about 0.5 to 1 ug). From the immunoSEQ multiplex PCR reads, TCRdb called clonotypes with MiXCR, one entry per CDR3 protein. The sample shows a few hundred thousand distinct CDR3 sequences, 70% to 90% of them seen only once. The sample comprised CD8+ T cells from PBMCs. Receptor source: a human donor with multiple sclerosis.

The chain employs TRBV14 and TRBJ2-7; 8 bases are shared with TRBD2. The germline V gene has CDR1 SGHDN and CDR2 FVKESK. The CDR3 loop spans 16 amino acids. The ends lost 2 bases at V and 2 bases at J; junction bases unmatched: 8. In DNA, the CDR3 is TGTGCCAGCAGCCAACCTTCTAGCGGGCAAACCTACGAGCAGTACTTC. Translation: CASSQPSSGQTYEQYF.

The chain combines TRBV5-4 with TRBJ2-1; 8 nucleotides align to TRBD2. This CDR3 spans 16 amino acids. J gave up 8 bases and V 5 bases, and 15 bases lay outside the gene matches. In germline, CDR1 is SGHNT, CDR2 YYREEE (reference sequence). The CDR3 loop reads CASRELLREGGDEQFF. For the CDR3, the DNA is TGTGCCAGCAGAGAGCTTCTACGGGAGGGGGGCGATGAGCAGTTCTTC.